This T cell receptor (beta chain) was documented in a study of blood T cell repertoires in COVID-19. Per the original data handling: Amplified reference gene primers provided the basis for estimating nucleated cell counts. TCRdb's table, derived via immunoSEQ multiplex PCR, lists solely in-frame clones and lacks some. D and trimming were read from the DNA, whereas the V and J calls and clone size are those reported in that table. The data contain some 200,000 clones, roughly 84% of them singletons. This clone was seen a handful of times. The CDR3 runs 13 residues. Per the germline V gene, CDR1 is SGHDT and CDR2 is YYEEEE. V was clipped by 4 bases and J by 6 bases; unmatched bases: 3.

Source material: peripheral blood. The sequence came from a woman aged 40 to 50 who had recovered from COVID-19. This rearrangement joins TRBV5-6 to TRBJ1-5; 8 nucleotides agree with TRBD1. CDR3: CASSIRGLQPQHF. In nucleotides, the CDR3 is TGTGCCAGCAGCATCAGGGGGCTTCAGCCCCAGCATTTT.